Sequencing of this TCR beta chain was carried out in a study of CD8 T cells in ankylosing spondylitis. Study results and caveats: Relatively scarce in peripheral blood, disease-linked clones were CD8+. Within ankylosing spondylitis blood, a TCR beta motif made up of eight highly homologous variants appeared to be characteristic.

TCRdb itself ran the 5' RACE reads through MiXCR, one entry per CDR3 protein. The table includes 400,000 to 450,000 distinct CDR3 sequences, 17% detected once. This clonotype was detected only a few times. Its antigen is not known. V was trimmed by 1 base and J by 0 bases, leaving 11 bases between them. This CDR3 has 15 residues. Germline V gene data show CDR1 as SGHRS and CDR2 as YFSETQ. This clonotype originated in a male donor with ankylosing spondylitis. The sequenced material came from blood, either unsorted or a sorted T cell fraction (not recorded which). The chain combines TRBV5-1 with TRBJ2-7; D uncertain. CDR3 sequence: CASSLRVSSSYEQYF. In DNA form, the CDR3 reads TGCGCCAGCAGCTTGAGAGTCAGTAGCTCCTACGAGCAGTACTTC.